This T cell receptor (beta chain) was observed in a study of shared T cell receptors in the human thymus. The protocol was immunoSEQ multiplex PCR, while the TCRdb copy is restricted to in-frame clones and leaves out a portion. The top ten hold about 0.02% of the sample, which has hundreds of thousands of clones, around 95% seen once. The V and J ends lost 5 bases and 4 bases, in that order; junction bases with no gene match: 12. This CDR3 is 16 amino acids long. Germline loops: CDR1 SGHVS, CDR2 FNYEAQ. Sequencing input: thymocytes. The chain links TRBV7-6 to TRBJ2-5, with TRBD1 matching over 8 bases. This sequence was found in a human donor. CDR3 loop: CASSPRGRGRPETQYF. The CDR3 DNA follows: TGTGCCAGCAGCCCGAGGGGCAGGGGGCGCCCAGAGACCCAGTACTTC.